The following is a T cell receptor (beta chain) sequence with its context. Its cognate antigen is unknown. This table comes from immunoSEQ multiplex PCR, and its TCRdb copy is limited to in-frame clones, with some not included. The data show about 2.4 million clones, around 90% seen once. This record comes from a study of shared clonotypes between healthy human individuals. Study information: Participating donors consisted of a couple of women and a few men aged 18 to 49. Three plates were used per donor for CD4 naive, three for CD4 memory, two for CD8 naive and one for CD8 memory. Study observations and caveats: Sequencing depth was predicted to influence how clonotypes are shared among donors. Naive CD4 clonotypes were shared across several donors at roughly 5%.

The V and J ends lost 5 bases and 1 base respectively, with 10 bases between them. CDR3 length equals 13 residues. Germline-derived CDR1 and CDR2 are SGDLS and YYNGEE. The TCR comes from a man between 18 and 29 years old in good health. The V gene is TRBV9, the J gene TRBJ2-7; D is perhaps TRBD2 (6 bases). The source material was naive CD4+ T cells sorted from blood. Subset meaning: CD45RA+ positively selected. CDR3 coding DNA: TGTGCCAGCAGGCAGGAGGGATCCTACGAGCAGTACTTC. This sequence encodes CASRQEGSYEQYF.